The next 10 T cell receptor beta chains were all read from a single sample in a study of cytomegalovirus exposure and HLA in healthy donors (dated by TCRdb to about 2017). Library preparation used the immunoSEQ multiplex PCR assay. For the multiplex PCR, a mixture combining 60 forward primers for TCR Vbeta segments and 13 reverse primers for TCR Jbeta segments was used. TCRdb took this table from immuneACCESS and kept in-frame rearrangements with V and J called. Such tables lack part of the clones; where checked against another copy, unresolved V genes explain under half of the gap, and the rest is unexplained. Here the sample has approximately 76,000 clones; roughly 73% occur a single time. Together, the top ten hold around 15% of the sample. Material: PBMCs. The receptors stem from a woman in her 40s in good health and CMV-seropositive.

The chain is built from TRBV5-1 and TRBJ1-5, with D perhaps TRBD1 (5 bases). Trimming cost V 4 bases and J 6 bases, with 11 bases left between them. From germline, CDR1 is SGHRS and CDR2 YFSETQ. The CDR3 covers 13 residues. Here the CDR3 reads CASSPGGGQPQHF. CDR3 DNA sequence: TGCGCCAGCAGCCCGGGGGGGGGTCAGCCCCAGCATTTT. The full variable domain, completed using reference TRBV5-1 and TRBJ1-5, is KAGVTQTPRYLIKTRGQQVTLSCSPISGHRSVSWYQQTPGQGLQFLFEYFSETQRNKGNFPGRFSGRQFSNSRSEMNVSTLELGDSALYLCASSPGGGQPQHFGDGTRLSIL.

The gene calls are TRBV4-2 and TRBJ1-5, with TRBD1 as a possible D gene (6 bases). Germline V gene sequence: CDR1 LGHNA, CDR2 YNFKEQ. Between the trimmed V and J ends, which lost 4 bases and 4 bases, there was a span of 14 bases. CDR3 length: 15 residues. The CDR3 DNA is TGTGCCAGCAGCCGCGGCAGGGGTGGAAATCAGCCCCAGCATTTT. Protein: CASSRGRGGNQPQHF.

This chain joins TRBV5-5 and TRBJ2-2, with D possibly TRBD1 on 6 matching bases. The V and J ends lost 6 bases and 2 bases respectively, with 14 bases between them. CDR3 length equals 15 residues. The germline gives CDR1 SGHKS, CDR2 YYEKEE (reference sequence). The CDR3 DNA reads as TGTGCCAGCAAAGGGACAAGACAAAACACCGGGGAGCTGTTTTTT. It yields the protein CASKGTRQNTGELFF. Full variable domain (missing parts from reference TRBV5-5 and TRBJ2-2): DAGVTQSPTHLIKTRGQQVTLRCSPISGHKSVSWYQQVLGQGPQFIFQYYEKEERGRGNFPDRFSARQFPNYSSELNVNALLLGDSALYLCASKGTRQNTGELFFGEGSRLTVL.

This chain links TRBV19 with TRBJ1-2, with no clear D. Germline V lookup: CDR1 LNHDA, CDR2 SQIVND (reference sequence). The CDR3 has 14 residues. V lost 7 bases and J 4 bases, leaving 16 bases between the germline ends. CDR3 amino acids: CASIKAGYLYGYTF. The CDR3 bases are TGTGCCAGTATAAAGGCAGGATACCTCTATGGCTACACCTTC.

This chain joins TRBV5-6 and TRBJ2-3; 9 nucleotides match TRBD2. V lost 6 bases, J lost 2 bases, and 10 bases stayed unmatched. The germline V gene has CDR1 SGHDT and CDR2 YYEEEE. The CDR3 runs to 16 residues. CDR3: CASNEGLAENTDTQYF. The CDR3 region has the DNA TGTGCCAGCAACGAGGGACTAGCTGAGAACACAGATACGCAGTATTTT.

CDR3 amino acids: CASSQDGTGVEAFF. CDR3 DNA: TGTGCCAGCAGCCAAGATGGGACAGGGGTGGAAGCTTTCTTT. The chain joins TRBV14 to TRBJ1-1; 10 bases are a match to TRBD1. The CDR3 is made up of 14 amino acids. Germline V gives CDR1 SGHDN, CDR2 FVKESK. Losses at the gene ends were 0 bases for V and 8 bases for J; bases not matched to a gene: 3.

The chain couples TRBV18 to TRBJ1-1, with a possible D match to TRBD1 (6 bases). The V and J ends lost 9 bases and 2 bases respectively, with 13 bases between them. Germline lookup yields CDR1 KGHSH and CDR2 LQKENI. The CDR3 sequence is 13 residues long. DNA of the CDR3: TGTGCCAGTCTAGGGGGAGTAAACACTGAAGCTTTCTTT. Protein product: CASLGGVNTEAFF.

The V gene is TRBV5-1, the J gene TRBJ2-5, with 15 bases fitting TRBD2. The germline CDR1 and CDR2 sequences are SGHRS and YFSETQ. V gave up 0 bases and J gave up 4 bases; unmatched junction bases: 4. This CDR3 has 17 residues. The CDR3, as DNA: TGCGCCAGCAGCTTGGAGGGACTAGCGGGGGGTAGAGAGACCCAGTACTTC. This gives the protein CASSLEGLAGGRETQYF.

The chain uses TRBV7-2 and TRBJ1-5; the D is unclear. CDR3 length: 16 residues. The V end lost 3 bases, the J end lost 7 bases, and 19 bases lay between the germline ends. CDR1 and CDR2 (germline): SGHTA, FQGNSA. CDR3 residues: CASSFFIRGREQPQHF. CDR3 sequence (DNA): TGTGCCAGCAGCTTTTTTATTCGGGGTAGGGAACAGCCCCAGCATTTT.

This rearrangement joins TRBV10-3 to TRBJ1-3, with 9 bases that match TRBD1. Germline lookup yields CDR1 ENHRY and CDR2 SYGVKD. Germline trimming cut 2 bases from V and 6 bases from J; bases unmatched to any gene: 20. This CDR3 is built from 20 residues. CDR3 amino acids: CAISEGPVGTGTYSENTIYF. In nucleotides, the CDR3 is TGTGCCATCAGTGAGGGCCCGGTTGGGACAGGGACCTACTCGGAAAACACCATATATTTT.